This T cell receptor beta chain is drawn from a study of blood T cell repertoires in COVID-19. In the study overall: Acute-phase and convalescent COVID-19 samples originated in the United States, Italy and Spain.

The sample holds a few counts of this clone. At one boundary the junction diverges from the germline segment, which might be a read error. CDR3 length: 13 amino acids. Here immunoSEQ multiplex PCR was the method, and the copy in TCRdb shows in-frame clones only, minus some. The sample holds hundreds of thousands of clones, more than 85% seen once. The sequenced sample was peripheral blood. This sequence joins TRBV12-3 or TRBV12-4 and TRBJ1-2; weak D call: TRBD1 (5 bases). The clonotype originates from a man in his 70s with acute or convalescent COVID-19. CDR3 loop: CASSNRRDYGYTF. Written as DNA, the CDR3 is TGTGCCAGCAGTAACCGCAGGGACTACGGCTACACCTTC.